This T cell receptor (beta chain) was recorded in a study of CD8 T cells in Susac syndrome. About the research overall: When their blood was taken, the Susac syndrome patients had either not yet had any therapy, were taking corticosteroids, or were taking intravenous immunoglobulin alone.

Germline values: CDR1 GTSNPN, CDR2 SVGIG (reference sequence). V lost 2 bases and J 1 base, leaving 5 bases between the germline ends. The CDR3 covers 12 residues. After extraction with the RNeasy kit, about 0.45 to 1 ug of the RNA was reverse transcribed using random hexamers. TCRdb reanalysed the immunoSEQ multiplex PCR reads using MiXCR and keeps one entry per CDR3 protein. Of roughly 180,000 distinct CDR3 sequences in the sample, 85% to 95% were seen once. The receptor was derived from a human donor with Susac syndrome. This chain connects TRBV30 to TRBJ1-2, with D unclear. The sample consisted of CD4+ T cells from PBMCs. In nucleotides, the CDR3 is TGTGCCTGGAGTAAGGGTAACTATGGCTACACCTTC. It codes for CAWSKGNYGYTF.